A selection of T cell receptor beta chains follows, all from one sample in a study of identical twins. TCRdb independently ran MiXCR on the 5' RACE reads; one entry per CDR3 protein. This table holds about 100,000 distinct CDR3 sequences, about 6% found once. Sequencing was done on a sample of memory T cells sorted from blood. The receptors here all came from a woman in her forties or fifties in good health. The CDR3 runs from the conserved cysteine through the conserved F or W. The order of the fields is CDR3 DNA, CDR3 protein, J gene, D gene, clone size, V gene. D genes are given only for firm matches. Clone size is not always given. Where it is, it says once, few, many or a class for expanded clones.

TGCAGCGTTGGCCTGGGGACAGCCACTGAAGCTTTCTTT,CSVGLGTATEAFF,TRBJ1-1,TRBD1,many,TRBV29-1
TGTGCCAGCAGTTTAAACCGGGACAGGCCCTTCTCTGGGGCCAACGTCCTGACTTTC,CASSLNRDRPFSGANVLTF,TRBJ2-6,TRBD1,.,TRBV6-5
TGCAGTGCTAGAGATGCCGACGTCGGCGGGGAGCTGTTTTTT,CSARDADVGGELFF,TRBJ2-2,.,many,TRBV20-1
TGTGCCAGCAGTTTTACAGGGCGTGAAAAACTGTTTTTT,CASSFTGREKLFF,TRBJ1-4,.,many,TRBV5-6
TGTGCCAGCAGCTTAGATCCCCGACAGTATGGCTACACCTTC,CASSLDPRQYGYTF,TRBJ1-2,.,many,TRBV11-3
TGTGCCAGCAGCCAAGCTTTTCCCCTAAGAGGCTACACCTTC,CASSQAFPLRGYTF,TRBJ1-2,.,many,TRBV14
TGTGCCATCAGTGAGTCCTACTCTGGAAACACCATATATTTT,CAISESYSGNTIYF,TRBJ1-3,.,many,TRBV10-3
TGCAGCGTGGTCGCAGGAAGCTATGGCTACACCTTC,CSVVAGSYGYTF,TRBJ1-2,.,many,TRBV29-1
TGCGCCTCGGGACAAAACTATGGCTACACCTTC,CASGQNYGYTF,TRBJ1-2,.,many,TRBV5-1
TGTGCCAGCAGCCCCGGAGAGGGGACGCCTCAAGAGACCCAGTACTTC,CASSPGEGTPQETQYF,TRBJ2-5,.,many,TRBV7-9
TGTGCCAGCAGCCAAATTAGGGAGAACACCGGGGAGCTGTTTTTT,CASSQIRENTGELFF,TRBJ2-2,.,many,TRBV4-2
TGTGCCAGCAGCCCCTCCGGGCGAACCGGGGAGCTGTTTTTT,CASSPSGRTGELFF,TRBJ2-2,.,many,TRBV12-3/TRBV12-4
TGTGCCAGTAGTATGCGAGGCAGCACAGATACGCAGTATTTT,CASSMRGSTDTQYF,TRBJ2-3,.,few,TRBV19
TGTGCCAGCAGGATGCCGGGACAGGGTGAAAAACTGTTTTTT,CASRMPGQGEKLFF,TRBJ1-4,TRBD1,many,TRBV6-1
TGTGCCAGCGAGGAACTAGAGCAGTTCTTC,CASEELEQFF,TRBJ2-1,.,many,TRBV25-1
TGCAGTGCTAGGGATCAACTAGCGGGAGAGGCAGATACGCAGTATTTT,CSARDQLAGEADTQYF,TRBJ2-3,TRBD2,many,TRBV20-1
TGTACCAGCTCACCACGCTTGGGGGACCAAGAGACCCAGTACTTC,CTSSPRLGDQETQYF,TRBJ2-5,.,.,TRBV18
TGTGCCAGCAGTCCCTTCCCCAGAGCGGGGGGCGACTATGGCTACACCTTC,CASSPFPRAGGDYGYTF,TRBJ1-2,.,many,TRBV25-1
TGCAGTGCTAGGGATGACAGGGTTTTTTCCTACGAGCAGTACTTC,CSARDDRVFSYEQYF,TRBJ2-7,TRBD1,many,TRBV20-1
TGTGCCAGCAGCTCCTACAGGGGATCCACTGAAGCTTTCTTT,CASSSYRGSTEAFF,TRBJ1-1,TRBD1,.,TRBV11-2
TGCGCCAGCAGCGAGCGACAGGGAGGAAATTCACCCCTCCACTTT,CASSERQGGNSPLHF,TRBJ1-6,TRBD1,many,TRBV5-1
TGCAGCGTTGAAGATCGGGAAACCGGGACTAGCTATGCTGAGCAGTTCTTC,CSVEDRETGTSYAEQFF,TRBJ2-1,TRBD2,many,TRBV29-1
TGTGCCAGCAGCTTACGGGGACTCGGCGAGCAGTTCTTC,CASSLRGLGEQFF,TRBJ2-1,.,many,TRBV11-3
TGTGCCACCAGCAATGAACAGGGGATGCGTTTTGGCATTCAGTACTTC,CATSNEQGMRFGIQYF,TRBJ2-4,TRBD1,few,TRBV15
TGCAGCGTTTCTAGTTTGGGACAGGGGACCGGGGAGCTGTTTTTT,CSVSSLGQGTGELFF,TRBJ2-2,TRBD1,many,TRBV29-1
TGTGCCAGCAGCTCGAGCGGGATATCCTACAATGAGCAGTTCTTC,CASSSSGISYNEQFF,TRBJ2-1,TRBD2,many,TRBV7-9
TGTGCCATCGGTAGCCAAGAGACCCAGTACTTC,CAIGSQETQYF,TRBJ2-5,.,.,TRBV10-3
TGCAGTGCCCAAGGACAGGGAGCGGGTAATTCACCCCTCCACTTT,CSAQGQGAGNSPLHF,TRBJ1-6,TRBD1,many,TRBV20-1
TGCAGTGCTACGCAGCACAATGAGCAGTTCTTC,CSATQHNEQFF,TRBJ2-1,.,few,TRBV20-1
TGTGCCAGTAGTATGTGGGGCCCCAGTGAAGCTTTCTTT,CASSMWGPSEAFF,TRBJ1-1,.,.,TRBV19
TGCAGTGCCACCTCCCAGGGGGCGGCCAAAAACATTCAGTACTTC,CSATSQGAAKNIQYF,TRBJ2-4,TRBD1,few,TRBV20-1
TGTGCCAGCAGCTTACGGACACGGACTGGGGCCAACGTCCTGACTTTC,CASSLRTRTGANVLTF,TRBJ2-6,.,few,TRBV7-9
TGTGCCAGCAGCCAAGGGCGGGGGAGAAGTGAAAAACTGTTTTTT,CASSQGRGRSEKLFF,TRBJ1-4,.,many,TRBV3-1
TGCAGTGCTACCGGGACAGTTAATGAAAAACTGTTTTTT,CSATGTVNEKLFF,TRBJ1-4,TRBD1,once,TRBV20-1
TGCAGTGCTAGTGGGGACGGCCTTGAAAAACTGTTTTTT,CSASGDGLEKLFF,TRBJ1-4,.,many,TRBV20-1
TGCGCCAGCAGCCTGGGTGTCGGGGACTCCCACTTC,CASSLGVGDSHF,TRBJ2-1,.,many,TRBV5-1
TGTGCCAGCAGCTTAGGACAGAACAATGAGCAGTTCTTC,CASSLGQNNEQFF,TRBJ2-1,.,many,TRBV11-3
TGTGCCAGCAGTAGCGGGACCTACGAGCAGTACTTC,CASSSGTYEQYF,TRBJ2-7,TRBD2,many,TRBV6-4